This T cell receptor beta chain was found in a study of blood T cell repertoires in COVID-19. Across the whole study: Acute-phase and convalescent COVID-19 samples originated in the United States, Italy and Spain.

Per the original data handling: Scientists estimated how many nucleated cells there were by amplifying reference gene primers. Profiling relied on immunoSEQ multiplex PCR, and the TCRdb table lists in-frame clones only, not all of them. V and J calls and clone size are those listed in that table; D and trimming were worked out from the DNA. This sample yields some 160,000 clones, of which 86% are seen a single time; more than 3% belongs to the top ten. The CDR3 contains 14 residues. The germline gives CDR1 SQVTM, CDR2 ANQGSEA. V was shortened by 4 bases and J by 7 bases, with 19 bases between the two germline ends.

V usage is TRBV29-1 and J usage is TRBJ1-2, with D perhaps matching TRBD1 (5 bases). The sequenced sample was peripheral blood. This sequence was found in a woman in her seventies with acute or convalescent COVID-19. CDR3 DNA: TGCAGCGTTGGCCCTGGGGAAGGGGCGAGTGGCTACACCTTC. Protein: CSVGPGEGASGYTF.